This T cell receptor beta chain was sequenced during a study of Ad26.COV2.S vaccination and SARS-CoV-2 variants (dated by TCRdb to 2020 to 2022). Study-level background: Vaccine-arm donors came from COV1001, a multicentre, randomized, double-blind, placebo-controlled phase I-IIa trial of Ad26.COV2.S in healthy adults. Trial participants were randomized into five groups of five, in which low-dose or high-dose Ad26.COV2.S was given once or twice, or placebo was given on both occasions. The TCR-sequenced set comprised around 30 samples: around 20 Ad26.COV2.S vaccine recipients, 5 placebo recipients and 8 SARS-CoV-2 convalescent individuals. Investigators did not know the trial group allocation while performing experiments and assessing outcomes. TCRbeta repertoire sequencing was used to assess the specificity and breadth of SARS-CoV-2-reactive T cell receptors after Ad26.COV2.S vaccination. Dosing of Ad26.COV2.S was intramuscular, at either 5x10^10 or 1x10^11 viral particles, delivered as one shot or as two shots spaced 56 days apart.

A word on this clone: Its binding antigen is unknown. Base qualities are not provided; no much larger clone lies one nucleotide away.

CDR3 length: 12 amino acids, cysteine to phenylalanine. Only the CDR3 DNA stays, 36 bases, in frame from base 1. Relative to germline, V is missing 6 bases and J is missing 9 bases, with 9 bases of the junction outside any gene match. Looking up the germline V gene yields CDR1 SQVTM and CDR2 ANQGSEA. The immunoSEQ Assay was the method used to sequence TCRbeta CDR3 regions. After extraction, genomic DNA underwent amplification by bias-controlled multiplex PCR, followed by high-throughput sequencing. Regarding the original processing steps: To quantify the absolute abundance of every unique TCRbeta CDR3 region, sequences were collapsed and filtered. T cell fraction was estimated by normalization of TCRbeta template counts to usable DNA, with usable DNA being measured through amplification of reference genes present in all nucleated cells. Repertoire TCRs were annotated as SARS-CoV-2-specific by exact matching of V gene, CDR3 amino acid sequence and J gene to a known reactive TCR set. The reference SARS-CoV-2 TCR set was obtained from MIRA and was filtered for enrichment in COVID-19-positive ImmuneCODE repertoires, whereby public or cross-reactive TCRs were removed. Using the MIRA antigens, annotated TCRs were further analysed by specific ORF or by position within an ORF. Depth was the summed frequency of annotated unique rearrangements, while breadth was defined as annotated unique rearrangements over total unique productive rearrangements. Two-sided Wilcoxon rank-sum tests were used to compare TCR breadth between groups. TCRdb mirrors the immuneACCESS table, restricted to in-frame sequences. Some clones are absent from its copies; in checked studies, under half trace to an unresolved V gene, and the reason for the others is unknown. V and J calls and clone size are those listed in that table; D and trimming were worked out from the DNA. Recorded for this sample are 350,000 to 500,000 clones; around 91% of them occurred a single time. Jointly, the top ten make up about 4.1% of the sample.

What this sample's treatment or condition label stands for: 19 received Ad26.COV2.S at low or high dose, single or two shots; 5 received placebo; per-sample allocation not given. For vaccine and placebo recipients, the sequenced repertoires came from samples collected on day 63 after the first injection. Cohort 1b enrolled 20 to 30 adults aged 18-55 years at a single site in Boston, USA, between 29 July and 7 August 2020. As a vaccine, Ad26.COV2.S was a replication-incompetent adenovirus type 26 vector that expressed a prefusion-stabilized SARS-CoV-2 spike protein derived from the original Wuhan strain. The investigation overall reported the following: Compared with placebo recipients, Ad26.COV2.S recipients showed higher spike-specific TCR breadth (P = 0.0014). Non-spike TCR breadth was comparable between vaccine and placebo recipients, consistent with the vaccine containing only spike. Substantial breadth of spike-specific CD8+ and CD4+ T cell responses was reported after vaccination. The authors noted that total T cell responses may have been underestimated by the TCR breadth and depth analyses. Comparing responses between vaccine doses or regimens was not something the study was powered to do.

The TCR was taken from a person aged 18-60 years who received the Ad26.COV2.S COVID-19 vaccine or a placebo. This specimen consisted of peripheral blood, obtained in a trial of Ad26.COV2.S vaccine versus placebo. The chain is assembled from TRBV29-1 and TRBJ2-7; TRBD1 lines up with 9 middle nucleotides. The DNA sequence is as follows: TGCAGCGTCCGGGACAGGGCTCTAGGGCAGTACTTC. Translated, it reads CSVRDRALGQYF.